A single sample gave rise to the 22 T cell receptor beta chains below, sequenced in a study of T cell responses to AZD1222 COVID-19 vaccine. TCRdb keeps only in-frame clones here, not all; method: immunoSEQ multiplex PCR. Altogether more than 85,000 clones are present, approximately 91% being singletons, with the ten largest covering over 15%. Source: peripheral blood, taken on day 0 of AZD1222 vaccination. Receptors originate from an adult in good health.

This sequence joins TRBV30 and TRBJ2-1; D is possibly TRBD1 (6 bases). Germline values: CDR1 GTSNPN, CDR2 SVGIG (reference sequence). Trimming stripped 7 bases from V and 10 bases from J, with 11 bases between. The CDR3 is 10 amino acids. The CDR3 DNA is TGTGCCTTTAACGGACAGGAGCAGTTCTTC. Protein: CAFNGQEQFF.

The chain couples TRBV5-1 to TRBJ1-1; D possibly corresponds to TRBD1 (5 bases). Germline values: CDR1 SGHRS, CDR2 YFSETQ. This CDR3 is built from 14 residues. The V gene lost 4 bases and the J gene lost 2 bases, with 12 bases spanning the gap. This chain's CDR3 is CASSVDSRNTEAFF. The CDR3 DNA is TGCGCCAGCAGCGTAGACAGTCGCAACACTGAAGCTTTCTTT.

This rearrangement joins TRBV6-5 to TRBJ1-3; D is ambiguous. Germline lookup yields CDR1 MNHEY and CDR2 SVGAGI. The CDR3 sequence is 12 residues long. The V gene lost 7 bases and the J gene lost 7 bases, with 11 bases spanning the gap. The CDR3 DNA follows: TGTGCCAGCAACATAAACTGGAACACCATATATTTT. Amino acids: CASNINWNTIYF.

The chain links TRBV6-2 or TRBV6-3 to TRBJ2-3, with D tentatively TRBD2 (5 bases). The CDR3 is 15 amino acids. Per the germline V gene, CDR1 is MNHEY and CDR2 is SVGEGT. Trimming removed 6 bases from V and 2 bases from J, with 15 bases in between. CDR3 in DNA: TGTGCCAGCAGCAACGGGGATCTGGCCACAGATACGCAGTATTTT. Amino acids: CASSNGDLATDTQYF.

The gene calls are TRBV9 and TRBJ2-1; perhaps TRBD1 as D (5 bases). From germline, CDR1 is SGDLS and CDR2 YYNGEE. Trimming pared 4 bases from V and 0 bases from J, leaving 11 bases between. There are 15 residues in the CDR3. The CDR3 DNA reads TGTGCCAGCAGCCCTAAGGGGAACTCCTACAATGAGCAGTTCTTC. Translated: CASSPKGNSYNEQFF.

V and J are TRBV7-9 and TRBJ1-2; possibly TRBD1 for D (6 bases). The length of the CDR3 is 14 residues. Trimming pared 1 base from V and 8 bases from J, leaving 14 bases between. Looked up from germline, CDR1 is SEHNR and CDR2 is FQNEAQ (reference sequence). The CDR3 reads CASSLDGGLEGYTF. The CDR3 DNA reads TGTGCCAGCAGCTTAGACGGGGGCCTAGAGGGCTACACCTTC.

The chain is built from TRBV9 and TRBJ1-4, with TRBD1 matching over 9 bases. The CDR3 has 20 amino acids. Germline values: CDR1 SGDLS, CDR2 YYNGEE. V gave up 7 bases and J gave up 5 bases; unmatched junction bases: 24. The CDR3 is CASPRLSGDRDLVGNEKLFF. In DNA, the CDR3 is TGTGCCAGCCCCAGGCTGTCCGGGGACAGGGATCTTGTGGGGAATGAAAAACTGTTTTTT.

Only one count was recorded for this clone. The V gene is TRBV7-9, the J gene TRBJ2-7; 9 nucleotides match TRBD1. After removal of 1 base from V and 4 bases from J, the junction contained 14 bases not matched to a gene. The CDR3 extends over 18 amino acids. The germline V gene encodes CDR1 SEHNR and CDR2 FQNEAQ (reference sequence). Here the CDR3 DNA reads TGTGCCAGCAGCTTAGTTGGATCGGGTGACAGGGGGGAATACGAGCAGTACTTC. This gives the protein CASSLVGSGDRGEYEQYF.

CDR3 loop: CASRGQGTIGELFF. The CDR3 nucleotides are TGTGCCAGTAGAGGGCAGGGTACTATCGGGGAGCTGTTTTTT. The chain recombines TRBV19 with TRBJ2-2; D possibly corresponds to TRBD1 (5 bases). The germline gives CDR1 LNHDA, CDR2 SQIVND (reference sequence). The germline V and J ends were trimmed by 6 bases and 7 bases, with 15 bases remaining between them. CDR3 length equals 14 residues.

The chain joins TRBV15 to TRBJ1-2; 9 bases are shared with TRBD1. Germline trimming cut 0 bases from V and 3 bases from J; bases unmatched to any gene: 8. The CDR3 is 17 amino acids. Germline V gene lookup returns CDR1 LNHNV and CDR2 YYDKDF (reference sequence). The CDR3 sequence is CATSRDMRDRVHYGYTF. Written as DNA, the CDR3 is TGTGCCACCAGCAGAGATATGAGGGACAGGGTACACTATGGCTACACCTTC.

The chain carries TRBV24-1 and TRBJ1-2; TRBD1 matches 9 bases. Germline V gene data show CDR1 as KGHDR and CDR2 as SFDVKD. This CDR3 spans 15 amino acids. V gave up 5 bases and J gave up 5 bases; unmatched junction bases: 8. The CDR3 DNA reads TGTGCCACCAGTGGGCCGGGACAGGGATATTATGGCTACACCTTC. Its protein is CATSGPGQGYYGYTF.

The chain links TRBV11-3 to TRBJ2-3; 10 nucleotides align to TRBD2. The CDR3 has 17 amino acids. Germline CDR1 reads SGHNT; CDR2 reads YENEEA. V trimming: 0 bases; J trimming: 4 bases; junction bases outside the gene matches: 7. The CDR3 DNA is TGTGCCAGCAGCTTAGACTCAGCGGGAGGGCGCTCAGATACGCAGTATTTT. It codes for CASSLDSAGGRSDTQYF.

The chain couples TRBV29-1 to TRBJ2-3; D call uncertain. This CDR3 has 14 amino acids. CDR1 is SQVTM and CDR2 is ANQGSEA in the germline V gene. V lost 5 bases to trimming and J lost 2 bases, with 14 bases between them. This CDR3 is CSVYLRSYTDTQYF. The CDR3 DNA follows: TGCAGCGTTTACCTTCGCTCTTACACAGATACGCAGTATTTT.

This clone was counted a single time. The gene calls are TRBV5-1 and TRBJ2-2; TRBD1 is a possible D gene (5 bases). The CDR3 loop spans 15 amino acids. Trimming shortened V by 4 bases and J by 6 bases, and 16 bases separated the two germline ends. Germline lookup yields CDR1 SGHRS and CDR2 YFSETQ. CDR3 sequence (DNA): TGCGCCAGCAGCGGCCAGGGTGCTGGGTCCGGGGAGCTGTTTTTT. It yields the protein CASSGQGAGSGELFF.

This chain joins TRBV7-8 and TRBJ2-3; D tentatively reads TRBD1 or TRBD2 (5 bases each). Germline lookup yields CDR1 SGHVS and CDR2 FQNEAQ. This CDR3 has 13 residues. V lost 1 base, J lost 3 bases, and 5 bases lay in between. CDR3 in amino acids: CASSLGGTDTQYF. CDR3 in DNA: TGTGCCAGCAGCTTAGGGGGGACAGATACGCAGTATTTT.

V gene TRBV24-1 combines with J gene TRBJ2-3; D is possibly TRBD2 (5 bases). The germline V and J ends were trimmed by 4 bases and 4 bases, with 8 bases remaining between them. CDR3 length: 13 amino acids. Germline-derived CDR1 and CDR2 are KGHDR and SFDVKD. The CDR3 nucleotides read TGTGCCACCAGTGACGGCGGGCCAGATACGCAGTATTTT. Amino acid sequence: CATSDGGPDTQYF.

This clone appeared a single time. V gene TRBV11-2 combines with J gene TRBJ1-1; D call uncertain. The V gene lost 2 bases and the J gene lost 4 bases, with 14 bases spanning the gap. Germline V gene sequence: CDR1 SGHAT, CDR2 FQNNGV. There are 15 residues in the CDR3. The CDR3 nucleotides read TGTGCCAGCAGCTTAAGCGGCAGGCGGGGCACTGAAGCTTTCTTT. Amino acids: CASSLSGRRGTEAFF.

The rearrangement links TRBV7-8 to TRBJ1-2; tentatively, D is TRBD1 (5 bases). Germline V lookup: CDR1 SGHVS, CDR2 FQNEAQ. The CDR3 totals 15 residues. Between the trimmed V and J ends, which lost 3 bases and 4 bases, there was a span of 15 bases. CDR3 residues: CASSFRGALGYGYTF. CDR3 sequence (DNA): TGTGCCAGCAGCTTCCGGGGCGCATTAGGCTATGGCTACACCTTC.

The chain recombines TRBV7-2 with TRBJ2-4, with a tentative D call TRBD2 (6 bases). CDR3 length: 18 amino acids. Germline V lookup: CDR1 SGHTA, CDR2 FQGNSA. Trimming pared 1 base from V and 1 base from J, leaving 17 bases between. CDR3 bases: TGTGCCAGCAGCTTAGAACTCGCGGGACGATCGGCCAAAAACATTCAGTACTTC. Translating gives CASSLELAGRSAKNIQYF.

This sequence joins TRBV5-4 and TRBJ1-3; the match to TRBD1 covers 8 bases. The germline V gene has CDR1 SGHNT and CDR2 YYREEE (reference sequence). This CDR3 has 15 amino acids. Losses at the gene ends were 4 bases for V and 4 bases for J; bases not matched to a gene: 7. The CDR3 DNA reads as TGTGCCAGCAGCGACGGACAGGGAGGCGGAAACACCATATATTTT. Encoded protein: CASSDGQGGGNTIYF.

CDR3 region: CASSPRDRGNQETQYF. The CDR3 DNA follows: TGTGCCAGCAGCCCCCGGGACAGGGGTAACCAAGAGACCCAGTACTTC. The J gene is TRBJ2-5, the V gene TRBV9, with TRBD1 matching 10 bases. Germline trimming cut 4 bases from V and 0 bases from J; bases unmatched to any gene: 6. The CDR3 runs to 16 residues. Germline values: CDR1 SGDLS, CDR2 YYNGEE.

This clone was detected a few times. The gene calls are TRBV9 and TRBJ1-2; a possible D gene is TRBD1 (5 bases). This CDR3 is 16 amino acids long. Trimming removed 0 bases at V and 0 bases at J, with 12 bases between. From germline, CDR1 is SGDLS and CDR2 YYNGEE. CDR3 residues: CASSVGRGTPNYGYTF. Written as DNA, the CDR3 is TGTGCCAGCAGCGTAGGAAGAGGGACGCCTAACTATGGCTACACCTTC. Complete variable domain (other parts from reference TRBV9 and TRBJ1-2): DSGVTQTPKHLITATGQRVTLRCSPRSGDLSVYWYQQSLDQGLQFLIQYYNGEERAKGNILERFSAQQFPDLHSELNLSSLELGDSALYFCASSVGRGTPNYGYTFGSGTRLTVV.